Listed here are 29 T cell receptor beta chains from one sample, sequenced in a study of cytomegalovirus exposure and HLA in healthy donors. It was with 60 Vbeta and 13 Jbeta primers that the PCR ran. Clones were sequenced by immunoSEQ multiplex PCR, and TCRdb holds only the in-frame ones, with some missing. The table has roughly 230,000 clones, 85% to 95% seen once. The specimen was PBMCs. The receptor set was obtained from a girl aged 2-10 years in good health and CMV-seronegative.

V and J are TRBV6-1 and TRBJ2-1; the D is unclear. The CDR3 totals 15 residues. The V gene lost 6 bases and the J gene lost 0 bases, with 12 bases spanning the gap. In germline, CDR1 is MNHNS, CDR2 SASEGT. The CDR3 nucleotides are TGTGCCAGCAGCGGCAGCGAAAGCTCCTACAATGAGCAGTTCTTC. Amino acid sequence: CASSGSESSYNEQFF.

The genes are TRBV28 and TRBJ2-5; 7 nucleotides agree with TRBD2. Germline-derived CDR1 and CDR2 are MDHEN and SYDVKM. This CDR3 spans 15 amino acids. V shed 4 bases, J shed 3 bases, and the junction held 8 bases outside the gene matches. The CDR3 nucleotides are TGTGCCAGCAGTTCGATGGGCGGGGGAGAAGAGACCCAGTACTTC. Translating gives CASSSMGGGEETQYF. The variable domain in full, with the rest retrieved from reference TRBV28 and TRBJ2-5, is DVKVTQSSRYLVKRTGEKVFLECVQDMDHENMFWYRQDPGLGLRLIYFSYDVKMKEKGDIPEGYSVSREKKERFSLILESASTNQTSMYLCASSSMGGGEETQYFGPGTRLLVL.

The chain recombines TRBV28 with TRBJ2-3; 7 bases agree with TRBD1. CDR1 MDHEN and CDR2 SYDVKM come from the germline V gene. The CDR3 loop spans 18 amino acids. Trimming at V came to 4 bases and at J to 0 bases, leaving 13 bases not matched to a gene. The CDR3 reads CASSSLFKGQLSTDTQYF. CDR3 DNA sequence: TGTGCCAGCAGTTCTCTTTTTAAGGGACAGTTAAGCACAGATACGCAGTATTTT.

The chain has TRBV25-1 and TRBJ2-1; TRBD2 matches at 8 bases. CDR3 length equals 17 residues. Germline loops: CDR1 MGHDK, CDR2 SYGVNS. V trimming: 4 bases; J trimming: 3 bases; junction bases outside the gene matches: 11. The CDR3: CASSGDLAGTFYNEQFF. For the CDR3, the DNA is TGTGCCAGCAGTGGGGACTTAGCGGGGACCTTCTACAATGAGCAGTTCTTC.

J is TRBJ1-4 and V is TRBV6-5; 10 bases map to TRBD1. The germline V gene has CDR1 MNHEY and CDR2 SVGAGI. This CDR3 has 14 residues. J lost 11 bases, V lost 4 bases, and 7 bases had no gene match. The CDR3 here is CASSFGQGGWKLFF. The CDR3 DNA reads TGTGCCAGCAGTTTCGGACAGGGGGGATGGAAACTGTTTTTT.

The chain carries TRBV19 and TRBJ2-7, with 8 positions matching TRBD1. This CDR3 region has 16 residues. From germline, CDR1 is LNHDA and CDR2 SQIVND (reference sequence). The junction had 9 bases not matched to a gene; V was cut back by 2 bases and J by 3 bases. CDR3 sequence: CASSINSGTGGYEQYF. The CDR3 DNA follows: TGTGCCAGTAGTATAAACTCCGGGACAGGTGGCTACGAGCAGTACTTC.

Regarding this clone: The junction shows a germline mismatch at one end, possibly a read error. The genes are TRBV7-7 and TRBJ2-1, with no clear D. CDR1 SSHAT and CDR2 FNYEAQ come from the germline V gene (reference sequence). The CDR3 covers 13 residues. CDR3 DNA: TGTGCTAGCAGCTCCAGTTCCTACAATGAGCAGTTCTTC. Protein: CASSSSSYNEQFF.

V is TRBV29-1 and J is TRBJ2-7; 11 bases are a match to TRBD2. V was pared by 5 bases and J by 2 bases, with 5 bases of the junction left unmatched. This CDR3 region has 14 residues. Germline loops: CDR1 SQVTM, CDR2 ANQGSEA. The CDR3 loop is CSVLTSGITYEQYF. The CDR3 DNA sequence: TGCAGCGTTTTGACTAGCGGGATAACCTACGAGCAGTACTTC.

The chain's CDR3 is CASSATGGLGFAGELFF. The CDR3 nucleotides are TGTGCCAGCAGCGCAACAGGGGGACTTGGCTTTGCCGGGGAGCTGTTTTTT. The V call is TRBV6-4, the J call TRBJ2-2; 8 nucleotides line up with TRBD1. From germline, CDR1 is MRHNA and CDR2 SNTAGT. The CDR3 is made up of 17 amino acids. V dropped 6 bases and J dropped 6; count of bases not matched to a gene: 15.

The chain joins TRBV11-2 to TRBJ2-3; tentative D call: TRBD2 (5 bases). This CDR3 comprises 16 residues. Germline assignment: CDR1 SGHAT and CDR2 FQNNGV. V lost 0 bases and J lost 1, with 11 bases in between. The CDR3 nucleotides read TGTGCCAGCAGCTTAGATAGCGTTTTTGGCACAGATACGCAGTATTTT. It specifies CASSLDSVFGTDTQYF.

The chain is built from TRBV7-3 and TRBJ1-1, with D uncertain. This CDR3 spans 14 amino acids. CDR1 is SGHTA and CDR2 is FQGTGA in the germline V gene. V lost 5 bases and J lost 0, with 10 bases in between. Written as DNA, the CDR3 is TGTGCCAGCAGCCTAGGCCCCATGAACACTGAAGCTTTCTTT. This translates into CASSLGPMNTEAFF.

The chain joins TRBV27 to TRBJ2-1; possible D gene TRBD2, 6 bases. Germline CDR1 is MNHEY and CDR2 is SMNVEV (reference sequence). The CDR3 has 14 residues. V was pared by 6 bases and J by 7 bases, with 16 bases between. CDR3 nucleotide sequence: TGTGCCAGCAGCCCGACTAGTCACGGGAATGAGCAGTTCTTC. This translates into CASSPTSHGNEQFF.

A few counts support this clone. The J gene is TRBJ1-1, the V gene TRBV4-1, with D unclear. Germline loops: CDR1 MGHRA, CDR2 YSYEKL. The CDR3 sequence is 13 residues long. The V and J ends lost 0 bases and 11 bases respectively, with 13 bases between them. CDR3 nucleotide sequence: TGCGCCAGCAGCCAAGAGAGAGGGATGGTGGCTTTCTTT. It translates to CASSQERGMVAFF.

The V gene is TRBV28, the J gene TRBJ1-5, with D perhaps matching TRBD1 (5 bases). Germline V lookup: CDR1 MDHEN, CDR2 SYDVKM. There are 13 residues in the CDR3. V was pared by 7 bases and J by 2 bases, with 9 bases between. The CDR3 region is CASNIQGNQPQHF. CDR3 DNA: TGTGCCAGCAATATACAGGGCAATCAGCCCCAGCATTTT.

The chain employs TRBV5-1 and TRBJ1-2, with 7 bases matching TRBD1. The V segment lost 4 bases and the J segment 1 base; nucleotides outside the gene matches: 10. CDR1 is SGHRS and CDR2 is YFSETQ in the germline V gene. The CDR3 spans 16 residues. The CDR3 DNA is TGCGCCAGCAGCCGGGACAGCCTGGGAGATAACTATGGCTACACCTTC. Protein: CASSRDSLGDNYGYTF.

This sequence joins TRBV7-2 and TRBJ2-1; 11 bases fit TRBD2. The V gene's germline CDR1 is SGHTA and CDR2 FQGNSA. V gave up 5 bases and J gave up 8 bases; unmatched junction bases: 14. The CDR3 contains 17 residues. In DNA form, the CDR3 reads TGTGCCAGCAGCCTGCTAGCGGGAGGCCTAGTTATGTATGAGCAGTTCTTC. As protein: CASSLLAGGLVMYEQFF.

The chain employs TRBV28 and TRBJ1-4; tentatively, D is TRBD1 (6 bases). The germline CDR1 and CDR2 sequences are MDHEN and SYDVKM. V lost 2 bases, J lost 7 bases, and 17 bases lay in between. The CDR3 is 16 amino acids. CDR3 in amino acids: CASSLEGWTESEKLFF. CDR3 DNA: TGTGCCAGCAGTTTAGAGGGGTGGACAGAGAGTGAAAAACTGTTTTTT.

The chain couples TRBV19 to TRBJ2-7; 11 bases line up with TRBD2. This CDR3 region has 15 residues. The ends lost 3 bases at V and 2 bases at J; junction bases unmatched: 3. The germline V gene has CDR1 LNHDA and CDR2 SQIVND (reference sequence). The CDR3 is CASSIRLAGPYEQYF. The CDR3, as DNA: TGTGCCAGTAGTATCAGACTAGCGGGACCCTACGAGCAGTACTTC.

The chain recombines TRBV13 with TRBJ1-1; 11 positions match TRBD1. The junction had 5 bases not matched to a gene; V was cut back by 5 bases and J by 3 bases. The germline V gene encodes CDR1 PRHDT and CDR2 FYEKMQ (reference sequence). The CDR3 runs 15 residues. In nucleotides, the CDR3 is TGTGCCAGCAGCCTCTGGACAGGGGGCGACACTGAAGCTTTCTTT. Amino acid sequence: CASSLWTGGDTEAFF.

J is TRBJ2-7 and V is TRBV19; weak D call: TRBD2 (6 bases). V was pared by 3 bases and J by 6 bases, with 9 bases between. The CDR3 has 12 residues. The germline V gene encodes CDR1 LNHDA and CDR2 SQIVND (reference sequence). CDR3 loop: CASSIRGGEQYF. As DNA, the CDR3 is TGTGCCAGTAGTATTCGGGGAGGCGAGCAGTACTTC.

This clone was observed a single time. V and J are TRBV30 and TRBJ2-1; 8 bases are shared with TRBD1. Germline loops: CDR1 GTSNPN, CDR2 SVGIG (reference sequence). V gave up 7 bases and J gave up 3 bases; unmatched junction bases: 2. CDR3 length: 12 residues. The CDR3 DNA is TGTGCCTTGACAGGGGTCTACAATGAGCAGTTCTTC. It codes for CALTGVYNEQFF. Together with reference TRBV30 and TRBJ2-1, the CDR3 gives the full variable domain: SQTIHQWPATLVQPVGSPLSLECTVEGTSNPNLYWYRQAAGRGLQLLFYSVGIGQISSEVPQNLSASRPQDRQFILSSKKLLLSDSGFYLCALTGVYNEQFFGPGTRLTVL.

This chain joins TRBV7-9 and TRBJ2-7; a possible D gene is TRBD1 (7 bases). Trimming took 5 bases from V and 3 from J, leaving 11 bases between them. CDR3 size: 13 residues. Germline V gene lookup returns CDR1 SEHNR and CDR2 FQNEAQ (reference sequence). DNA of the CDR3: TGTGCCAGCAGCGGCGGGACAGTCTACGAGCAGTACTTC. Translated, it gives CASSGGTVYEQYF.

The chain recombines TRBV6-6 with TRBJ1-1; possibly TRBD1 for D (6 bases). There are 13 residues in the CDR3. CDR1 and CDR2 from the germline V gene are MNHNY and SVGAGI (reference sequence). Deletions cut 3 bases from V and 8 bases from J, with 13 bases between. This CDR3 is CASSYFPDREAFF. The CDR3, as DNA: TGTGCCAGCAGTTATTTTCCTGACAGGGAAGCTTTCTTT.

The V gene is TRBV6-5, the J gene TRBJ2-2, with 8 bases aligning to TRBD2. V shed 2 bases and J 6 bases; nucleotides not matched to a gene: 2. Germline values: CDR1 MNHEY, CDR2 SVGAGI. The CDR3 runs to 14 residues. CDR3 sequence (DNA): TGTGCCAGCAGTTACAGGGGACTAGCCGGGGAGCTGTTTTTT. It specifies CASSYRGLAGELFF.

This clone was found a few times. The identical CDR3 is also encoded by other nucleotide sequences in the sample. The rearrangement uses TRBV20-1 and TRBJ1-1; no reliable D call. The V gene lost 5 bases and the J gene lost 0 bases, with 4 bases spanning the gap. This CDR3 comprises 11 residues. Per the germline V gene, CDR1 is DFQATT and CDR2 is SNEGSKA (reference sequence). This CDR3 reads CSAPVNTEAFF. For the CDR3, the DNA is TGCAGTGCTCCGGTGAACACTGAAGCTTTCTTT.

This chain uses TRBV7-6 with TRBJ2-1; 9 bases agree with TRBD2. Trimming removed 3 bases from V and 7 bases from J; junction bases left unmatched: 7. CDR1 SGHVS and CDR2 FNYEAQ come from the germline V gene. The length of the CDR3 is 15 residues. The chain's CDR3 is CASSFPSGTGNEQFF. The CDR3 DNA is TGTGCCAGCAGCTTCCCTAGCGGGACGGGGAATGAGCAGTTCTTC.

V is TRBV10-3 and J is TRBJ1-3; no reliable D call. CDR1 and CDR2 from the germline V gene are ENHRY and SYGVKD. Trimming pared 3 bases from V and 2 bases from J, leaving 14 bases between. The CDR3 loop spans 16 amino acids. The CDR3 is CAISDIRPGAGNTIYF. In DNA, the CDR3 is TGTGCCATCAGTGATATACGCCCCGGTGCTGGAAACACCATATATTTT.

Points on this clone: This sample also contains other DNA sequences that code for the same CDR3. The chain employs TRBV29-1 and TRBJ1-5, with D perhaps TRBD1 (5 bases). The ends were cut back, 4 bases at V and 2 bases at J, with 6 bases in the middle. The germline V gene encodes CDR1 SQVTM and CDR2 ANQGSEA. The CDR3 runs 12 residues. DNA of the CDR3: TGCAGCGTTGGGGGGGGCAATCAGCCCCAGCATTTT. Translation gives CSVGGGNQPQHF.

This chain uses TRBV27 with TRBJ2-7; 9 positions agree with TRBD2. Germline V gene data show CDR1 as MNHEY and CDR2 as SMNVEV (reference sequence). The CDR3 has 15 residues. The trim removed 4 bases at V and 1 base at J, leaving 5 bases unmatched. DNA for the CDR3: TGTGCCAGCAGTTATAGCGGGAGTCGTTCCTACGAGCAGTACTTC. As protein: CASSYSGSRSYEQYF.